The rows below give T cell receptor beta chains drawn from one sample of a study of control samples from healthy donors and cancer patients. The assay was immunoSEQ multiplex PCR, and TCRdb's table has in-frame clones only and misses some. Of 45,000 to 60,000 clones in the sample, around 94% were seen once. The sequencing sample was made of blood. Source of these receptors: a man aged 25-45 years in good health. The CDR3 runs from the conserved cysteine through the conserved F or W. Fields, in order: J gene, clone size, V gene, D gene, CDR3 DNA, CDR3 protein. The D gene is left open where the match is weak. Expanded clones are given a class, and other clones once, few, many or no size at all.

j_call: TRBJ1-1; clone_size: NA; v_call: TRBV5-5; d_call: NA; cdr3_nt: TGTGCCAGCAGCTTCCCGGGGGACTACACTGAAGCTTTCTTT; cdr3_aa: CASSFPGDYTEAFF
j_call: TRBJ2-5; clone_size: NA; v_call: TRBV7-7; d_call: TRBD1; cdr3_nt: TGTGCTAGCAGCTTCGGACAGGGCCCTAAGGGAGAGACCCAGTACTTC; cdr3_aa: CASSFGQGPKGETQYF
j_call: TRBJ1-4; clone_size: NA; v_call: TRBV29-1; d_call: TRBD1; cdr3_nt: TGCAGCGTCGGTATCACCGGGACAGGAAATGAAAAACTGTTTTTT; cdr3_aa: CSVGITGTGNEKLFF
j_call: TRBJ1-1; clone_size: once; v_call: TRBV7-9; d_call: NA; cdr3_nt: TGTGCCAGCAGCTTTACAGTATTCACTGAAGCTTTCTTT; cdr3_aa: CASSFTVFTEAFF
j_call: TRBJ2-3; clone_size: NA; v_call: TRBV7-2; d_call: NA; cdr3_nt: TGTGCCAGCAGCCCCAGCGGTCTAGCTGCAGATACGCAGTATTTT; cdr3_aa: CASSPSGLAADTQYF
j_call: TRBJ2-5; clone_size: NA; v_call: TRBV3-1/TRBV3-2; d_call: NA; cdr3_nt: TGTGCCAGCAGCCAGTACGCCCGGACTCCCGGGCTACAAGAGACCCAGTACTTC; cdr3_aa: CASSQYARTPGLQETQYF
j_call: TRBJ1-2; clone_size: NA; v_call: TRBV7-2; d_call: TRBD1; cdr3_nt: TGTGCCAGCAGCAGGGACAGGGTCGGCTACACCTTC; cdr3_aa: CASSRDRVGYTF
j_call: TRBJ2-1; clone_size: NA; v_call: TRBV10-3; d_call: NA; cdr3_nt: TGTGCCATCAGTTACCGACTCGCCAGCTCCTACAATGAGCAGTTCTTC; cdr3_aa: CAISYRLASSYNEQFF
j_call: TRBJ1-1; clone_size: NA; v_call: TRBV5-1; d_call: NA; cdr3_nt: TGCGCCAGCAGCCCACAGGGTAACACTGAAGCTTTCTTT; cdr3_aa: CASSPQGNTEAFF
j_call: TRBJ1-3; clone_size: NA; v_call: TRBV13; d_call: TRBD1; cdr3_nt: TGTGCCAGCAGCTTTAAAGACAGGGCGCTCTCTGGAAACACCATATATTTT; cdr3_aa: CASSFKDRALSGNTIYF
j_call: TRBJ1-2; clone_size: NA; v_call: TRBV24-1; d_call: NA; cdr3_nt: TGTGCCACCAGTGATCCGCAGGGAGCTAACTATGGCTACACCTTC; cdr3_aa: CATSDPQGANYGYTF
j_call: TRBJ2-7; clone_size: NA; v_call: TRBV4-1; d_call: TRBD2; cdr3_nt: TGCGCCAGCAGCCCCGAAAGCGGGGGCTCCTACGAGCAGTACTTC; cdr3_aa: CASSPESGGSYEQYF
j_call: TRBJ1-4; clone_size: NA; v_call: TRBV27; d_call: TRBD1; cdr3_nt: TGTGCCAGCAGTTACAGGGGGGAAAAACTGTTTTTT; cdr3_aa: CASSYRGEKLFF
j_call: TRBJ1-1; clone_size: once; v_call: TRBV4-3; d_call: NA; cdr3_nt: TGCGCCAGCAGCCTCAATGAGGGCAGGGGAGCTTTCTTT; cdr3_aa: CASSLNEGRGAFF
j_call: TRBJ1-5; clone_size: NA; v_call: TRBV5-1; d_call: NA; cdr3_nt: TGCGCCAGCAGCTTGGAGGGGGGCAGCAATCAGCCCCAGCATTTT; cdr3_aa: CASSLEGGSNQPQHF
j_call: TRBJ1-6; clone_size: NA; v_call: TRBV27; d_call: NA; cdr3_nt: TGTGCCAGCAGGCCAGGGTCCCATTCACCCCTCCACTTT; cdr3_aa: CASRPGSHSPLHF
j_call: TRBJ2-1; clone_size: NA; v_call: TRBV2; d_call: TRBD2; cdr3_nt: TGTGCCAGCAGGGAGGGACTAGCCCTCTACAATGAGCAGTTCTTC; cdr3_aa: CASREGLALYNEQFF
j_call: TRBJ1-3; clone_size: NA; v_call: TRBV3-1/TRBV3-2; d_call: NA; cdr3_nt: TGTGCCAGCAGCCAAAAGACAGGCTCTGGAAACACCATATATTTT; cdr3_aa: CASSQKTGSGNTIYF
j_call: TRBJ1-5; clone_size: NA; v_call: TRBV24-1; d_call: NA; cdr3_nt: TGTGCCACCAGTGCTAGGTTTAGCAATCAGCCCCAGCATTTT; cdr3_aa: CATSARFSNQPQHF
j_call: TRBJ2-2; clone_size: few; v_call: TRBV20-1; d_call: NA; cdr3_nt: TGCAGTGCTAGTGGCCAGGGATCCCTTCTAAACACCGGGGAGCTGTTTTTT; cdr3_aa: CSASGQGSLLNTGELFF
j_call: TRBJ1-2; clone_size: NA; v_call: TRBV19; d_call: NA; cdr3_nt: TGTGCCAGTAGAGACCGAGGACAGCTAAGACCCCCTAACTATGGCTACACCTTC; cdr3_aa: CASRDRGQLRPPNYGYTF
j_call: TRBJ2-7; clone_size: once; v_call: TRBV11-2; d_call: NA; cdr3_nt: TGTGCCAGTTCGAAGGGAGTTGGGGACTACGAGCAGTACTTC; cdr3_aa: CASSKGVGDYEQYF
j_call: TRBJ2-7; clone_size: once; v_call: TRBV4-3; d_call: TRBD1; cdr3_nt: TGCGCCAGCAGCCAAGGTTCAGGGGGAAGCTACGAGCAGTACTTC; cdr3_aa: CASSQGSGGSYEQYF
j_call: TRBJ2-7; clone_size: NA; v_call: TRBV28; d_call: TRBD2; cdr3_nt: TGTGCCAGCAGTCCCGGGAGGGGTGTCTTCGAGCAGTACTTC; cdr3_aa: CASSPGRGVFEQYF
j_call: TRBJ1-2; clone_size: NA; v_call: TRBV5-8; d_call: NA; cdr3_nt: TGTGCCAGCAGCTTGGACGGGGACTCTCGCATTTATGGCTACACCTTC; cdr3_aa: CASSLDGDSRIYGYTF
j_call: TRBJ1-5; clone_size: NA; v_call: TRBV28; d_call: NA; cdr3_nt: TGTGCCAGCAGTCACGGACTCATCGATCAGCCCCAGCATTTT; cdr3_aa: CASSHGLIDQPQHF
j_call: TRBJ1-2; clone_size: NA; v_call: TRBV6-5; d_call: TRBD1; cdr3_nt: TGTGCCAGCAGTAAAACCGGGACAGTTAACTATGGCTACACCTTC; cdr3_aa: CASSKTGTVNYGYTF
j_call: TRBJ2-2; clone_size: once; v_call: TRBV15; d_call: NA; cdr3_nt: TGTGCCACCAGCACCGGACTGCAACGCACCGGGGAGCTGTTTTTT; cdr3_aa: CATSTGLQRTGELFF
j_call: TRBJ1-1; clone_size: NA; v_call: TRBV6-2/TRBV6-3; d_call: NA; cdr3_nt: TGTGCCAGCAGTTATTTGGCCGGGGCCAACACTGAAGCTTTCTTT; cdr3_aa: CASSYLAGANTEAFF
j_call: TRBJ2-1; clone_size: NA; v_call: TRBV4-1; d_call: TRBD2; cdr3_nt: TGCGCCAGCAGCCAAGAGAAATGGACTAGCGGGGGCTACAATGAGCAGTTCTTC; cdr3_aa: CASSQEKWTSGGYNEQFF
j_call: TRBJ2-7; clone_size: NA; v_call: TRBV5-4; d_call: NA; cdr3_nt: TGTGCCAGCAGCCACGACGGCGGATTACGGGCCTACGAGCAGTACTTC; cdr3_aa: CASSHDGGLRAYEQYF
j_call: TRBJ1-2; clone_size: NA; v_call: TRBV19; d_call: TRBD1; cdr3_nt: TGTGCCAGTAGTTTCCAGGACAGGGAGGGCTACACCTTC; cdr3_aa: CASSFQDREGYTF
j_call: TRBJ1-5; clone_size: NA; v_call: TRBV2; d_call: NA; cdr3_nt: TGTGCCAGCAGTCGCGACAGTTATAGCAATCAGCCCCAGCATTTT; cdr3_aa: CASSRDSYSNQPQHF
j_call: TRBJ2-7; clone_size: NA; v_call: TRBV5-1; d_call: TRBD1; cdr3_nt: TGCGCCAGCAGCTTGGGGGACAGGGCCAACGAGCAGTACTTC; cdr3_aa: CASSLGDRANEQYF
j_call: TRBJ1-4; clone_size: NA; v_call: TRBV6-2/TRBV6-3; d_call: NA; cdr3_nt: TGTGCCAGCAGTTACGTCGGGGGCTATAATGAAAAACTGTTTTTT; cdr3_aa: CASSYVGGYNEKLFF
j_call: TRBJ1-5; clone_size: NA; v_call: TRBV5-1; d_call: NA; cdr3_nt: TGCGCCAGCAGCCCCCCCGGGGGTAGCAATCAGCCCCAGCATTTT; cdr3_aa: CASSPPGGSNQPQHF
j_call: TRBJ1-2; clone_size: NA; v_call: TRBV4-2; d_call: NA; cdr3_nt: TGTGCCAGCAGCCAAGAGGGGTCGGCCTATGGCTACACCTTC; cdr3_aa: CASSQEGSAYGYTF
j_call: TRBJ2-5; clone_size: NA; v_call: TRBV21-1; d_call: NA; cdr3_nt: TGTGCCAGCAGCAAACGGGGACCCCCCGGTCAAGAGACCCAGTACTTC; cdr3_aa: CASSKRGPPGQETQYF
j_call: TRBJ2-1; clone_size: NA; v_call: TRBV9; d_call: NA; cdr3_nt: TGTGCCAGCAGCGTAGCTAGGACGGGAGCGGTCTACAATGAGCAGTTCTTC; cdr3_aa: CASSVARTGAVYNEQFF
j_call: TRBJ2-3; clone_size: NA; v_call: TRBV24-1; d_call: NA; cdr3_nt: TGTGCCACCAGTGATTCGGGGGCAGATACGCAGTATTTT; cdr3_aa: CATSDSGADTQYF
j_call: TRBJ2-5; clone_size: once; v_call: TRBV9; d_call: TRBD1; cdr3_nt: TGTGCCAGCAGCGTAGAAACAGGGGCATGGGAGACCCAGTACTTC; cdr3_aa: CASSVETGAWETQYF
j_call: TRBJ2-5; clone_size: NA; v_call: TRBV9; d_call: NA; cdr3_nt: TGTGCCAGCAGCCGGACAGATCAAGAGACCCAGTACTTC; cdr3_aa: CASSRTDQETQYF
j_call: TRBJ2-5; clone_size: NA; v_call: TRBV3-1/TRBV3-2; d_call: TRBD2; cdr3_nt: TGTGCCAGCAGCCCATTGGGGACTAGCGGGGGGCAAGAGACCCAGTACTTC; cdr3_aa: CASSPLGTSGGQETQYF
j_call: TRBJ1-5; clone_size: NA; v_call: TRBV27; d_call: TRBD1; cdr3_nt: TGTGCCAGCAGGCGGGCGACAGGGGAGAATCAGCCCCAGCATTTT; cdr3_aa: CASRRATGENQPQHF
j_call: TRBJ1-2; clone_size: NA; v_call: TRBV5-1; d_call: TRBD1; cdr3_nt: TGCGCCAGCAGCTCGACAGGGGATGGCTACACCTTC; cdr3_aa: CASSSTGDGYTF
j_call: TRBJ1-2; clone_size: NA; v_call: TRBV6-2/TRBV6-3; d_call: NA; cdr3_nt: TGTGCCAGCAGTCGGACAGCTAACTATGGCTACACCTTC; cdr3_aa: CASSRTANYGYTF
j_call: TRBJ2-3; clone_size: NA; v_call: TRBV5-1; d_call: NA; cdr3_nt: TGCGCCAGCAGCTTGGCCTTGGCTGACGATACGCAGTATTTT; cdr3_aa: CASSLALADDTQYF
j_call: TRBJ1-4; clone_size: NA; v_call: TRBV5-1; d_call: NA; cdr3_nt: TGCGCCAGCAGCTTGGTCGGGGGGAAGAGTGAAAAACTGTTTTTT; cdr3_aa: CASSLVGGKSEKLFF
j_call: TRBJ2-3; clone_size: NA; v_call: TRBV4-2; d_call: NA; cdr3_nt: TGTGCCAGCAGCCAACAAGAAGGGCAGGGGACCACAGATACGCAGTATTTT; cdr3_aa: CASSQQEGQGTTDTQYF
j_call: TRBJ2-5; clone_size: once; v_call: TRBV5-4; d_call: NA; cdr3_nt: TGTGCCAGCAGCTTGAACGGCAGGGCTGGCGAGACCCAGTACTTC; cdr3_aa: CASSLNGRAGETQYF
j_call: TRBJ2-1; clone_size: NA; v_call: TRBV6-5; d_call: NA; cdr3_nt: TGTGCCAGCAGGAACGCCTTAAATGAGCAGTTCTTC; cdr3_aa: CASRNALNEQFF
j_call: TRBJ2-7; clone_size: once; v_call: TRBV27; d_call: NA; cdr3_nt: TGTGCCAGCAGTTTACTCGGACTCTCCTCTGGTTACGAGCAGTACTTC; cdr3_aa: CASSLLGLSSGYEQYF
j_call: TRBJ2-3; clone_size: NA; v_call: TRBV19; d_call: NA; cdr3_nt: TGTGCCAGTAGTACGCTGCCAGCAAGCACAGATACGCAGTATTTT; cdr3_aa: CASSTLPASTDTQYF
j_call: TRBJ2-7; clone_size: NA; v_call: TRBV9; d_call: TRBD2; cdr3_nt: TGTGCCAGCAGCTTACTAGCGGGGGGAATCTACGAGCAGTACTTC; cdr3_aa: CASSLLAGGIYEQYF